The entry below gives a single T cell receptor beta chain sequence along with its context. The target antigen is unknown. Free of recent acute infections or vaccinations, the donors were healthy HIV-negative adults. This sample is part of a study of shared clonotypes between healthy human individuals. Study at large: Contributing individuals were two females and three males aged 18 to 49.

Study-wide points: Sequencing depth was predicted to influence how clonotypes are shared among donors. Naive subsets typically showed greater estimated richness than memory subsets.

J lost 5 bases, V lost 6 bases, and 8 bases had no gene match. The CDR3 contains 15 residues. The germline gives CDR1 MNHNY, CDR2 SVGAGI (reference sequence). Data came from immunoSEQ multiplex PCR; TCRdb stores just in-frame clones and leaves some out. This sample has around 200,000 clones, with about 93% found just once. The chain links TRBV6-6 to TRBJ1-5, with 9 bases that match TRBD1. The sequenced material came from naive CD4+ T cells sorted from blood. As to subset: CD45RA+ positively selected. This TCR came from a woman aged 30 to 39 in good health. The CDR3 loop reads CASRRNRGPDQPQHF. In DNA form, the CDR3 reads TGTGCCAGCAGGCGCAACAGGGGGCCGGATCAGCCCCAGCATTTT.